This TCR beta chain was identified in a study of T-cell memory formation after mild COVID-19. The study, taken as a whole, reports: Specificity for SARS-CoV-2 was not confirmed among the second-wave clones peaking on day 37. Clones shrinking from day 15 to 85 showed even CD4/CD8 mixes; later expanders tilted CD4+.

The trim removed 4 bases at V and 3 bases at J, leaving 9 bases unmatched. Germline V gives CDR1 MGHRA, CDR2 YSYEKL. The CDR3 spans 16 residues. Each CDR3 protein is one row after TCRdb ran MiXCR on the 5' RACE reads. The sample yields about 270,000 distinct CDR3 sequences, 18% seen once. This clonotype appeared a few times. What it binds is not known. The sample was PBMCs or a T cell subset sorted from them (not recorded which). The chain joins TRBV4-1 to TRBJ2-3; TRBD1 matches at 8 bases. This TCR was recovered from a man younger than 30 who had mild COVID-19 (a few samples of this study predate the infection). Cell type and time point are not known. CDR3 in amino acids: CASSLGQGNPTDTQYF. The CDR3 nucleotides read TGCGCCAGCAGCCTCGGACAGGGCAACCCAACAGATACGCAGTATTTT.